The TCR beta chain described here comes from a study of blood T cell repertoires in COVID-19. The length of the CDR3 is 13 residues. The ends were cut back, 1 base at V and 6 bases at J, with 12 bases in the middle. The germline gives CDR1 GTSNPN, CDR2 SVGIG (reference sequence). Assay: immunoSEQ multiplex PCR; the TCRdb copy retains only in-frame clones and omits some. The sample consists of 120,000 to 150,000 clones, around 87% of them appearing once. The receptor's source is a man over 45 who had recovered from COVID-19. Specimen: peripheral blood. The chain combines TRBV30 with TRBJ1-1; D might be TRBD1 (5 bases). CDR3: CAWSARGNAEAFF. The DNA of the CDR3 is TGTGCCTGGAGTGCCCGGGGGAATGCTGAAGCTTTCTTT.